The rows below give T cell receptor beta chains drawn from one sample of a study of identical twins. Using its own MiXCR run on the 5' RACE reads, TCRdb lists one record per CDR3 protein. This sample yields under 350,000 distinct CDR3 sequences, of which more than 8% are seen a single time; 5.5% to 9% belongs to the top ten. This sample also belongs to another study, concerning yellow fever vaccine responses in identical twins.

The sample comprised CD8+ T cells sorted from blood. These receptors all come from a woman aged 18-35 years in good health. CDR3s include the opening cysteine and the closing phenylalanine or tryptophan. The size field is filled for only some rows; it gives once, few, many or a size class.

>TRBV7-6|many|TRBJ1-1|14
CASSYPDGNTEAFF
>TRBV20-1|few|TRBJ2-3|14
CSARLLAGDDTQYF
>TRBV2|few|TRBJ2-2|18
CASSPGLAGGPRAGELFF
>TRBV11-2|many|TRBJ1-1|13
CASSLLGEPEAFF
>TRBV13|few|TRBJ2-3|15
CASSSHRELTDTQYF
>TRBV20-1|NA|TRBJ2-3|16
CSANGPTGTSTDTQYF
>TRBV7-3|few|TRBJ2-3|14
CASSLGDLADTQYF
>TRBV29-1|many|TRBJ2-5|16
CSVLKYLGQVQETQYF
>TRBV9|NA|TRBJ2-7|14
CASSVGDSPYEQYF
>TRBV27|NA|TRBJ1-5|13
CASGGQVDQPQHF
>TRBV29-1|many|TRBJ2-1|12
CSVDTGRNEQFF
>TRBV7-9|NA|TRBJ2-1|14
CASSGWILGYEQFF
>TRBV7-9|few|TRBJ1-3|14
CASSSSTGGNTIYF
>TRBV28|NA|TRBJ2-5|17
CASSLPTSGRSEETQYF
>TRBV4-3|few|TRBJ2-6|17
CASSQETTSSGANVLTF
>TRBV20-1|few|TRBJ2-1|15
CSARDMVAAYNEQFF
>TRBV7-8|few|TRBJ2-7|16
CASSSHLTVPTYEQYF
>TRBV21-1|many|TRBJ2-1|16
CASSIDGDRGRNEQFF
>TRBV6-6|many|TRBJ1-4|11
CASEGGAKLFF
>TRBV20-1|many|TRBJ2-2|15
CSARDPQFNTGELFF
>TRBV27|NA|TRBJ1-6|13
CASSWGRNSPLHF
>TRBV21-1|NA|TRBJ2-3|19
CASSPDSFPAGGPTDTQYF
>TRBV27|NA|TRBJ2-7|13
CASSPTEIYEQYF
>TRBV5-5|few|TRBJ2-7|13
CASSLDLIYEQYF
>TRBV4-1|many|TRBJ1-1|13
CASRGQGSTEAFF
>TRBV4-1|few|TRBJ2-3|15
CASSRGTSFTDTQYF
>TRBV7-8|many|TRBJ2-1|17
CASLGLAGDQPHNEQFF
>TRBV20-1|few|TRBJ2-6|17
CCARDLNGDSGANVLTF
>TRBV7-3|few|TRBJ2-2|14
CASSSGTGSGELFF
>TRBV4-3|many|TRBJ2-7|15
CASSQDRESSYEQYF